A single sample is the source of the 23 T cell receptor beta chains below, sequenced in a study of CD8+ T cells in alopecia areata. Extracted RNA was reverse transcribed, and the resulting cDNA served as sequencing template. TCRdb keeps only in-frame clones here, not all; method: immunoSEQ multiplex PCR. The table includes 95,000 to 120,000 clones, 55% to 75% detected once. The specimen was CD8+ T cells sorted from blood. These receptors originate from a human donor in good health.

The chain's CDR3 is CASSLGYEQYF. DNA for the CDR3: TGCGCCAGCAGCTTGGGCTACGAGCAGTACTTC. The chain uses TRBV5-1 and TRBJ2-7; D gene uncertain. The CDR3 contains 11 residues. Germline CDR1 and CDR2: SGHRS and YFSETQ. The V end was cut by 0 bases, the J end by 3 bases, with 1 base between.

The V and J genes are TRBV28 and TRBJ2-6; no clear D. There are 17 residues in the CDR3. V lost 2 bases, J lost 4 bases, and 15 bases lay in between. Germline lookup yields CDR1 MDHEN and CDR2 SYDVKM. The chain's CDR3 is CASSLVPPGSGANVLTF. CDR3 nucleotide sequence: TGTGCCAGCAGTTTAGTCCCACCCGGGTCGGGGGCCAACGTCCTGACTTTC. The variable domain in full, completed from reference TRBV28 and TRBJ2-6, reads DVKVTQSSRYLVKRTGEKVFLECVQDMDHENMFWYRQDPGLGLRLIYFSYDVKMKEKGDIPEGYSVSREKKERFSLILESASTNQTSMYLCASSLVPPGSGANVLTFGAGSRLTVL.

V gene TRBV5-4 combines with J gene TRBJ2-1; 12 nucleotides match TRBD1. The CDR3 runs 15 residues. Looked up from germline, CDR1 is SGHNT and CDR2 is YYREEE (reference sequence). V shed 2 bases, J shed 8 bases, and the junction held 5 bases outside the gene matches. The DNA of the CDR3 is TGTGCCAGCAGCTTTGGGACAGGGGGCTTGGATGAGCAGTTCTTC. It codes for CASSFGTGGLDEQFF.

The V call is TRBV7-6, the J call TRBJ2-2; D call uncertain. The CDR3 covers 11 residues. Trimming pared 5 bases from V and 2 bases from J, leaving 0 bases between. Per germline, CDR1 SGHVS and CDR2 FNYEAQ. The CDR3 nucleotides are TGTGCCAGCAGCAACACCGGGGAGCTGTTTTTT. Translation: CASSNTGELFF.

This chain joins TRBV27 and TRBJ1-5; 8 nucleotides agree with TRBD1. V lost 5 bases to trimming and J lost 4 bases; unmatched junction nucleotides: 4. CDR1 and CDR2 (germline): MNHEY, SMNVEV (reference sequence). The CDR3 is 14 amino acids. This chain's CDR3 is CASSPGQGNQPQHF. The CDR3 DNA reads as TGTGCCAGCAGTCCAGGACAGGGAAATCAGCCCCAGCATTTT.

The chain couples TRBV15 to TRBJ1-6; D not resolved. Germline-derived CDR1 and CDR2 are LNHNV and YYDKDF (reference sequence). The CDR3 loop spans 19 amino acids. Between the trimmed V and J ends, which lost 3 bases and 3 bases, there was a span of 21 bases. CDR3 in DNA: TGTGCCACCAGCAGCCCCCCGAACCGTTGGGGTCTCTATAATTCACCCCTCCACTTT. It encodes CATSSPPNRWGLYNSPLHF. Complete variable domain (other parts from reference TRBV15 and TRBJ1-6): DAMVIQNPRYQVTQFGKPVTLSCSQTLNHNVMYWYQQKSSQAPKLLFHYYDKDFNNEADTPDNFQSRRPNTSFCFLDIRSPGLGDTAMYLCATSSPPNRWGLYNSPLHFGNGTRLTVT.

The DNA of the CDR3 is TGTGCCAGCAGCTTAGCCGCGGGACTGGAGCAGTTCTTC. It is translated as CASSLAAGLEQFF. V is TRBV11-2 and J is TRBJ2-1, with D possibly matching TRBD2 (6 bases). Trimming removed 1 base from V and 10 bases from J, with 11 bases in between. Germline V lookup: CDR1 SGHAT, CDR2 FQNNGV. CDR3 length equals 13 residues.

In its sample, this clone was seen once. This rearrangement joins TRBV7-9 to TRBJ2-7, with D uncertain. The CDR3 is made up of 17 amino acids. Germline V gene lookup returns CDR1 SEHNR and CDR2 FQNEAQ (reference sequence). The V gene lost 1 base and the J gene lost 7 bases, with 23 bases spanning the gap. The CDR3 region is CASSLGSRPPVLGEQYF. In nucleotides, the CDR3 is TGTGCCAGCAGCTTAGGGAGTCGGCCGCCTGTCCTGGGGGAGCAGTACTTC.

The V call is TRBV4-3, the J call TRBJ1-1; no definite D call. The CDR3 is 14 residues long. V was shortened by 0 bases and J by 1 base, with 6 bases between the two germline ends. Germline V gene lookup returns CDR1 LGHNA and CDR2 YSLEER. CDR3 residues: CASSQDNPNTEAFF. The CDR3 nucleotides are TGCGCCAGCAGCCAAGATAACCCGAACACTGAAGCTTTCTTT.

The chain joins TRBV19 to TRBJ1-2, with D unresolved. This CDR3 is 12 amino acids long. V gave up 5 bases and J gave up 12 bases, with 16 bases separating them. CDR1 and CDR2 from the germline V gene are LNHDA and SQIVND (reference sequence). This CDR3 reads CASSLAGVPDTF. The CDR3 bases are TGTGCCAGTAGTCTAGCCGGGGTGCCGGACACCTTC. Drawing the rest from reference TRBV19 and TRBJ1-2, the complete variable domain is DGGITQSPKYLFRKEGQNVTLSCEQNLNHDAMYWYRQDPGQGLRLIYYSQIVNDFQKGDIAEGYSVSREKKESFPLTVTSAQKNPTAFYLCASSLAGVPDTFGSGTRLTVV.

The V call is TRBV6-5, the J call TRBJ1-2; D is unclear. Looked up from germline, CDR1 is MNHEY and CDR2 is SVGAGI. Trimming stripped 2 bases from V and 4 bases from J, with 8 bases between. The CDR3 totals 13 residues. CDR3: CASSYEGSYGYTF. CDR3 DNA: TGTGCCAGCAGTTACGAGGGCTCCTATGGCTACACCTTC.

This chain joins TRBV29-1 and TRBJ1-1; D gene ambiguous. Deletions cut 5 bases from V and 6 bases from J, with 7 bases between. The CDR3 extends over 10 amino acids. Germline CDR1 is SQVTM and CDR2 is ANQGSEA. CDR3 residues: CSVLTAEAFF. In DNA, the CDR3 is TGCAGCGTTCTCACGGCTGAAGCTTTCTTT.

The CDR3 reads CAWSSAGDEQFF. The CDR3 DNA follows: TGTGCCTGGAGCTCTGCGGGGGATGAGCAGTTCTTC. The chain joins TRBV30 to TRBJ2-1, with 7 positions matching TRBD2. V gave up 3 bases and J gave up 8 bases; unmatched junction bases: 4. Per germline, CDR1 GTSNPN and CDR2 SVGIG (reference sequence). This CDR3 contains 12 residues.

The chain carries TRBV19 and TRBJ1-2; D remains unclear. Germline CDR1 LNHDA, CDR2 SQIVND (reference sequence). The CDR3 covers 15 residues. V lost 1 base and J lost 2, with 11 bases in between. The CDR3 DNA is TGTGCCAGTAGTATAGTGCCCGGAACCAACTATGGCTACACCTTC. Amino acids: CASSIVPGTNYGYTF.

CDR3 DNA sequence: TGTGCCAGTAGTCCGGCGGGGAACATTCAGTACTTC. This encodes CASSPAGNIQYF. The rearrangement joins TRBV19 to TRBJ2-4; tentative D call: TRBD2 (6 bases). CDR1 and CDR2 (germline): LNHDA, SQIVND (reference sequence). The CDR3 has 12 amino acids. V was pared by 5 bases and J by 7 bases, with 9 bases between.

The chain recombines TRBV7-6 with TRBJ2-5, with D unclear. The CDR3 is 15 residues long. V lost 2 bases and J 2 bases, leaving 12 bases between the germline ends. Germline CDR1 is SGHVS and CDR2 is FNYEAQ. The CDR3 spells CASSLSRARQETQYF. The CDR3, as DNA: TGTGCCAGCAGCTTATCCCGGGCACGTCAAGAGACCCAGTACTTC.

This clone appeared a single time. The genes are TRBV25-1 and TRBJ2-1, with unresolved D. This CDR3 has 12 residues. CDR1 is MGHDK, CDR2 SYGVNS, per germline. The germline V and J ends were trimmed by 3 bases and 10 bases, with 10 bases remaining between them. The CDR3 bases are TGTGCCAGCAGTGAGGGGAAAGGGGAGCAGTTCTTC. This gives the protein CASSEGKGEQFF.

This clone was counted once. V and J are TRBV9 and TRBJ2-7, with a weak D call TRBD1 (5 bases). The CDR3 runs to 14 residues. V lost 0 bases and J 0 bases, leaving 7 bases between the germline ends. The germline V gene encodes CDR1 SGDLS and CDR2 YYNGEE. The CDR3 nucleotides are TGTGCCAGCAGCGTAGCCGACAGCTCCTACGAGCAGTACTTC. It codes for CASSVADSSYEQYF. The whole variable domain, remainder taken from reference TRBV9 and TRBJ2-7, is DSGVTQTPKHLITATGQRVTLRCSPRSGDLSVYWYQQSLDQGLQFLIQYYNGEERAKGNILERFSAQQFPDLHSELNLSSLELGDSALYFCASSVADSSYEQYFGPGTRLTVT.

In nucleotides, the CDR3 is TGTGCCAGCAGTTACTCCCAGGGGGCTAATTCACCCCTCCACTTT. Protein product: CASSYSQGANSPLHF. V is TRBV6-5 and J is TRBJ1-6, with 8 nucleotides matching TRBD1. After removal of 0 bases from V and 6 bases from J, the junction contained 1 base not matched to a gene. The CDR3 length is 15 residues. Looked up from germline, CDR1 is MNHEY and CDR2 is SVGAGI.

This chain links TRBV13 with TRBJ2-5; 10 bases are a match to TRBD1. The CDR3 has 15 residues. V shed 9 bases, J shed 1 base, and the junction held 8 bases outside the gene matches. The V gene's germline CDR1 is PRHDT and CDR2 FYEKMQ (reference sequence). CDR3 DNA sequence: TGTGCCAGTACCCGGGGACAGGGGATCCAAGAGACCCAGTACTTC. Amino acids: CASTRGQGIQETQYF.

The chain couples TRBV15 to TRBJ1-6; D is unresolved. The V gene lost 4 bases and the J gene lost 6 bases, with 13 bases spanning the gap. The CDR3 is made up of 15 amino acids. Germline CDR1 is LNHNV and CDR2 is YYDKDF (reference sequence). The CDR3 protein is CATSIRSDLNSPLHF. For the CDR3, the DNA is TGTGCCACCAGCATAAGGTCCGACCTTAATTCACCCCTCCACTTT.

On this clone: At one end the junction does not follow the germline gene, possibly because of a read error. CDR3 amino acids: CASSLGTSDTGHEQYF. The CDR3 nucleotides are TGTGCTAGCAGCTTAGGGACTAGTGACACGGGCCACGAGCAGTACTTC. The V gene is TRBV7-7, the J gene TRBJ2-7, with 8 bases identical to TRBD2. The CDR3 runs 16 residues. CDR1 is SSHAT and CDR2 is FNYEAQ in the germline V gene (reference sequence).

The chain recombines TRBV29-1 with TRBJ1-2; 9 positions agree with TRBD1. V shed 7 bases and J 6 bases; nucleotides not matched to a gene: 18. Germline assignment: CDR1 SQVTM and CDR2 ANQGSEA. The CDR3 has 16 residues. CDR3 in DNA: TGCAGCGCCCTTCTTGTGGGACAGGGTGGGAACCATGGCTACACCTTC. It is translated as CSALLVGQGGNHGYTF.